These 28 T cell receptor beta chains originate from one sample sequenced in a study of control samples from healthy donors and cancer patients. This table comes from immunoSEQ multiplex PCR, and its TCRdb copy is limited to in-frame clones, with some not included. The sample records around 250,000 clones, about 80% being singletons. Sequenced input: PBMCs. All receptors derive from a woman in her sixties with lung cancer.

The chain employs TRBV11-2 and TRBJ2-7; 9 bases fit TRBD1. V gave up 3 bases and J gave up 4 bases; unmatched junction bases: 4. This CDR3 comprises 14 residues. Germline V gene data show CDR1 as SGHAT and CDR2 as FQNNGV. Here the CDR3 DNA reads TGTGCCAGCAGCTTTGCACAGGGGGCGTACGAGCAGTACTTC. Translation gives CASSFAQGAYEQYF.

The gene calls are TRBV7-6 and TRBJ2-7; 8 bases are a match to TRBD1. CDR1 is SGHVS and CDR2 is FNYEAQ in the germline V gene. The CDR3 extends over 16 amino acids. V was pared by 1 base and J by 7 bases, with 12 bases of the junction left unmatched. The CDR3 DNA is TGTGCCAGCAGCTTAGAGCAGGGGGCAAATAATGGTGAGCAGTACTTC. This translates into CASSLEQGANNGEQYF.

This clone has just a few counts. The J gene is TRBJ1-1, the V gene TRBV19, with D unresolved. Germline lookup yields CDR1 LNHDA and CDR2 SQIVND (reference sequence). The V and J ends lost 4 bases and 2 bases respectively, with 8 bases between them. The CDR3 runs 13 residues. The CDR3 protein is CASSKRSNTEAFF. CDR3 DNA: TGTGCCAGTAGTAAGAGGTCCAACACTGAAGCTTTCTTT.

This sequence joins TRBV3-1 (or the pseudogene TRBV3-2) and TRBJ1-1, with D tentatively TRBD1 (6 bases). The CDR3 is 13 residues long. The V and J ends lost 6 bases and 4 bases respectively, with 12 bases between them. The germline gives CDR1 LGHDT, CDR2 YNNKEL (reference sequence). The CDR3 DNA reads TGTGCCAGCAGTAGGACAGCCCTCACTGAAGCTTTCTTT. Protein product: CASSRTALTEAFF.

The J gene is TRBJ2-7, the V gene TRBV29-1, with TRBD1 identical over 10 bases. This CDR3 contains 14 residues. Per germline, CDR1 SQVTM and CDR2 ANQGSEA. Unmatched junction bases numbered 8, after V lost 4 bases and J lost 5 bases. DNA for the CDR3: TGCAGCGTTGGTGAAGGGACAGGGGACAACGAGCAGTACTTC. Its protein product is CSVGEGTGDNEQYF.

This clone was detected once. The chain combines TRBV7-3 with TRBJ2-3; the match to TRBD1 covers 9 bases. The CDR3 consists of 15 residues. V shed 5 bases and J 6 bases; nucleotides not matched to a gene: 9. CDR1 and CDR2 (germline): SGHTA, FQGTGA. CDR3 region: CASSLEGQGIDTQYF. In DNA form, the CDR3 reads TGTGCCAGCAGCCTCGAGGGACAGGGTATCGATACGCAGTATTTT.

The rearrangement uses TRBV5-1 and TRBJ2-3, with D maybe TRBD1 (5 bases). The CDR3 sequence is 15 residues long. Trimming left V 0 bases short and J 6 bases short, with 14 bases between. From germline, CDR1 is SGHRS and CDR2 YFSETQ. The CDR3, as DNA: TGCGCCAGCAGCTTGGAGGGGATAGGAGCGGATACGCAGTATTTT. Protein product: CASSLEGIGADTQYF.

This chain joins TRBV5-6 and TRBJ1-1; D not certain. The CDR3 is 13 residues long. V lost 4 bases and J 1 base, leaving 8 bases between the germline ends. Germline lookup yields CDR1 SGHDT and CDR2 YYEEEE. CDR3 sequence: CASSRQRNTEAFF. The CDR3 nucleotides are TGTGCCAGCAGCCGCCAGAGGAACACTGAAGCTTTCTTT.

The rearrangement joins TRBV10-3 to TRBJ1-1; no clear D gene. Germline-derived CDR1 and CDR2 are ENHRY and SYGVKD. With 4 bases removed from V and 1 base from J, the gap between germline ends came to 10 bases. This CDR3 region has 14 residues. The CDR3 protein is CAISVTGRNTEAFF. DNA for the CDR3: TGTGCCATCAGTGTGACCGGGAGGAACACTGAAGCTTTCTTT.

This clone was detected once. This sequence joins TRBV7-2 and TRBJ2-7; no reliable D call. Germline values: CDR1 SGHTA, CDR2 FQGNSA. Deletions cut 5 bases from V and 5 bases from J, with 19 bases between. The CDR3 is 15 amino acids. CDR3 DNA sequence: TGTGCCAGCAGCCTACCCACGGGCTTAAAACACGAGCAGTACTTC. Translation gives CASSLPTGLKHEQYF.

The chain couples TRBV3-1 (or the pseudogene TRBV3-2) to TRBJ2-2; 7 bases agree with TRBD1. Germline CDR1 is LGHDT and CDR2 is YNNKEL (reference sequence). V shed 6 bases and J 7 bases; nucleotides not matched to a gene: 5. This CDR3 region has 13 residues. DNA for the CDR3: TGTGCCAGCAGGGAACAGGGGTTCGGGGAGCTGTTTTTT. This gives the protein CASREQGFGELFF.

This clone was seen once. CDR3 bases: TGTGCCAGCGACGGAAGGGGACAGGGGCGGCGAAAACTGTTTTTT. Translated: CASDGRGQGRRKLFF. The genes are TRBV19 and TRBJ1-4; 10 nucleotides line up with TRBD1. The length of the CDR3 is 15 residues. V was clipped by 9 bases and J by 10 bases; unmatched bases: 14. Germline V gives CDR1 LNHDA, CDR2 SQIVND (reference sequence).

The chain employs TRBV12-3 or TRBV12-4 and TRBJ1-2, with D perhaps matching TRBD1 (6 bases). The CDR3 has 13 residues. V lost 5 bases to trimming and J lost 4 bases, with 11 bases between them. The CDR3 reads CASSPDRPYGYTF. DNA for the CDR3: TGTGCCAGCAGTCCCGACAGGCCCTATGGCTACACCTTC.

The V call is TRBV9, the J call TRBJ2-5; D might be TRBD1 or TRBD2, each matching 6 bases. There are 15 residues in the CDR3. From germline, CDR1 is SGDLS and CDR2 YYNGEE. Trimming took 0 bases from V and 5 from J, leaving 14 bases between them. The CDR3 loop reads CASSVAGGRGETQYF. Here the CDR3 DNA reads TGTGCCAGCAGCGTAGCTGGGGGGCGCGGGGAGACCCAGTACTTC.

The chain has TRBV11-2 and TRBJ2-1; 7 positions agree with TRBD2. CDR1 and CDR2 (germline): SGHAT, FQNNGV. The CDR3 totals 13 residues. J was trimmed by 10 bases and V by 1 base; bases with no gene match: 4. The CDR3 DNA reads TGTGCCAGCAGCTTAGTAGGGACTACCGAGCAGTTCTTC. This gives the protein CASSLVGTTEQFF.

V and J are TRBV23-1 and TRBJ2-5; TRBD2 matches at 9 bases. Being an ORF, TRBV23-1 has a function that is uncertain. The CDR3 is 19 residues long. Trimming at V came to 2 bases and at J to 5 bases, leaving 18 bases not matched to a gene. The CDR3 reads CASSQPGDGLAGLSETQYF. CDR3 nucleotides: TGCGCCAGCAGTCAACCTGGTGATGGTCTAGCGGGGTTGTCGGAGACCCAGTACTTC.

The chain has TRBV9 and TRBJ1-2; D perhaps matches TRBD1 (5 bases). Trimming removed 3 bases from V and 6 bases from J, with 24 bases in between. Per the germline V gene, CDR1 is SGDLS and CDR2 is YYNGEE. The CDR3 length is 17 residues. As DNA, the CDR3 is TGTGCCAGCAGCGAGCAGGGTCAGGGAAATGCCTACAATGGCTACACCTTC. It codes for CASSEQGQGNAYNGYTF.

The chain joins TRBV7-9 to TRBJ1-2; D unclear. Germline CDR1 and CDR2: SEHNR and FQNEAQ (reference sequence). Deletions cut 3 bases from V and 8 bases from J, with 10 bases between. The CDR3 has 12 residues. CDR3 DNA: TGTGCCAGCAGCTTTTACAGCGACGGCTACACCTTC. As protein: CASSFYSDGYTF.

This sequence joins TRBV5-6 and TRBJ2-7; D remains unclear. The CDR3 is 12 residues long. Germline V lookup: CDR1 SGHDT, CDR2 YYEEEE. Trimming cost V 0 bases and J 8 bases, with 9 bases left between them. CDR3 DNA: TGTGCCAGCAGCTTGGGAGGTCTGAAGCAGTACTTC. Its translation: CASSLGGLKQYF.

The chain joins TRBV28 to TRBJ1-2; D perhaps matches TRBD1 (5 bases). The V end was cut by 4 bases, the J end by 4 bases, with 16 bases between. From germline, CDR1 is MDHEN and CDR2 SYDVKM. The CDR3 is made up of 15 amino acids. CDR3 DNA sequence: TGTGCCAGCAGTTCCCAGGGAACGTGGGGCTATGGCTACACCTTC. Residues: CASSSQGTWGYGYTF.

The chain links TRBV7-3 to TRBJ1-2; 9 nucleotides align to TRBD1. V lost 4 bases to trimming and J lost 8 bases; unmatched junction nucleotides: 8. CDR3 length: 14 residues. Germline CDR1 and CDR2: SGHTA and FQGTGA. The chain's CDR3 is CASSSGTGRLGYTF. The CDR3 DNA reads TGTGCCAGCAGCTCCGGGACAGGGCGGCTCGGCTACACCTTC.

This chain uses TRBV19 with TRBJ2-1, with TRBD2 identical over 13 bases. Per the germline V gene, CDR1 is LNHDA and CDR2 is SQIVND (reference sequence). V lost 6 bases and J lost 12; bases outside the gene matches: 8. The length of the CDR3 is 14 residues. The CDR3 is CASSILAGGYGQFF. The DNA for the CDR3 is TGTGCCAGTAGCATACTAGCGGGAGGGTATGGGCAGTTCTTC. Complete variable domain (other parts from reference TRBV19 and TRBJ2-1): DGGITQSPKYLFRKEGQNVTLSCEQNLNHDAMYWYRQDPGQGLRLIYYSQIVNDFQKGDIAEGYSVSREKKESFPLTVTSAQKNPTAFYLCASSILAGGYGQFFGPGTRLTVL.

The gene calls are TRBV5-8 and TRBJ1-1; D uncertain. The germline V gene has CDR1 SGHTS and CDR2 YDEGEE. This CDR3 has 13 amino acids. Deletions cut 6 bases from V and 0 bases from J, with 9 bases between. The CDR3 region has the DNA TGTGCCAGCAAACGGAACGTGAACACTGAAGCTTTCTTT. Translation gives CASKRNVNTEAFF.

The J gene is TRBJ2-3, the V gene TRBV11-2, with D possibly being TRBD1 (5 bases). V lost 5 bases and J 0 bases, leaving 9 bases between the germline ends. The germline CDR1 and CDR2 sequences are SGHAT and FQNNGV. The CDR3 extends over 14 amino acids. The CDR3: CASSRGTSTDTQYF. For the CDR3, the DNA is TGTGCCAGCAGCAGGGGCACTAGCACAGATACGCAGTATTTT.

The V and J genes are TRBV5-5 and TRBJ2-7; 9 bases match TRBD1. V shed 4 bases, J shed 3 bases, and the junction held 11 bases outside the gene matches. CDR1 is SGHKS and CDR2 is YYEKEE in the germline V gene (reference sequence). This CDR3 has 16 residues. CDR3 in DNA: TGTGCCAGCAGCACACAGGGGGCTTTGGGTATCTACGAGCAGTACTTC. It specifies CASSTQGALGIYEQYF. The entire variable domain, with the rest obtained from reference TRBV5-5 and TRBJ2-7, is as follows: DAGVTQSPTHLIKTRGQQVTLRCSPISGHKSVSWYQQVLGQGPQFIFQYYEKEERGRGNFPDRFSARQFPNYSSELNVNALLLGDSALYLCASSTQGALGIYEQYFGPGTRLTVT.

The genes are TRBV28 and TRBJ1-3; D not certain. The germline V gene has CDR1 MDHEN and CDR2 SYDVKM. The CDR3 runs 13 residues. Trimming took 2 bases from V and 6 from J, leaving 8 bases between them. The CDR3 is CASSLNPTNTIYF. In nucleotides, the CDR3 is TGTGCCAGCAGTTTAAACCCCACAAACACCATATATTTT. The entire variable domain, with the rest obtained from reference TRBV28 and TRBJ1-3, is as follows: DVKVTQSSRYLVKRTGEKVFLECVQDMDHENMFWYRQDPGLGLRLIYFSYDVKMKEKGDIPEGYSVSREKKERFSLILESASTNQTSMYLCASSLNPTNTIYFGEGSWLTVV.

The DNA for the CDR3 is TGTGCCAGCAGCAGGGGACGGAACTACGAGCAGTACTTC. It encodes CASSRGRNYEQYF. The rearrangement joins TRBV5-6 to TRBJ2-7; D tentatively reads TRBD1 or TRBD2 (5 bases each). The germline V and J ends were trimmed by 4 bases and 3 bases, with 11 bases remaining between them. Germline CDR1 reads SGHDT; CDR2 reads YYEEEE. The CDR3 extends over 13 amino acids.

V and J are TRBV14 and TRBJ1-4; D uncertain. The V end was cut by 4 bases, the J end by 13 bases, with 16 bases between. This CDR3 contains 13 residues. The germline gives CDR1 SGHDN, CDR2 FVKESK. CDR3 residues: CASSPQPPGGLFF. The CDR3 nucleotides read TGTGCCAGCAGCCCACAACCACCAGGCGGACTGTTTTTT.